This TCR beta chain appears in the sequencing data of a study of T cells in Graves' hyperthyroidism and ophthalmopathy. Study-wide results and caveats: Most thyroid clonotypes that were expanded above 0.001 also turned up in blood.

V dropped 4 bases and J dropped 8 bases, with 20 bases sitting between them. Germline assignment: CDR1 SNHLY and CDR2 FYNNEI. This CDR3 is 15 amino acids long. Amplification of TCR beta CDR3 regions used RNA as the template. The TCR CDR3 was amplified in a first-round RT-PCR using the HTBI primer set. TCRdb itself ran the multiplex PCR reads through MiXCR, one entry per CDR3 protein. This sample has some 500,000 distinct CDR3 sequences; approximately 15% occur once, and the top ten carry less than 20%. This clonotype was observed many times. Its specificity is unknown. Across 18 months, stable Graves' hyperthyroidism was marked by no progression to ophthalmopathy.

The TCR comes from a woman between 18 and 30 years old with Graves' hyperthyroidism. V gene TRBV2 combines with J gene TRBJ1-2; D perhaps matches TRBD1 (5 bases). Sequencing was carried out using blood. The CDR3 here is CASSVFSGGSGGYTF. The CDR3, as DNA: TGTGCCAGCAGTGTCTTCTCTGGGGGGTCGGGAGGCTACACCTTC.